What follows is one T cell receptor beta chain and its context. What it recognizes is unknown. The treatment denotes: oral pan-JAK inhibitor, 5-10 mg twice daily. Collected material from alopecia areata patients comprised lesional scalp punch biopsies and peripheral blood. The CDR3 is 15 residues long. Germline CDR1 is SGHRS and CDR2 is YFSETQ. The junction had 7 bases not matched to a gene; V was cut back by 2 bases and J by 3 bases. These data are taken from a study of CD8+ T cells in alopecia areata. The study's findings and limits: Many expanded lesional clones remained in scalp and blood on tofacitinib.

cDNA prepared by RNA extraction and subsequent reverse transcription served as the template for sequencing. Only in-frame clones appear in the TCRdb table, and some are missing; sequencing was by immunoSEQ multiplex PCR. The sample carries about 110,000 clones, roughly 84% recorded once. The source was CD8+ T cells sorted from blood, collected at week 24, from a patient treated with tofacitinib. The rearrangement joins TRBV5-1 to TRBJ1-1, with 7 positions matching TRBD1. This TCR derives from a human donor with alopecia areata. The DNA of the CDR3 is TGCGCCAGCAGCTTATTGGAGGGGGCCCACACTGAAGCTTTCTTT. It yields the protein CASSLLEGAHTEAFF.